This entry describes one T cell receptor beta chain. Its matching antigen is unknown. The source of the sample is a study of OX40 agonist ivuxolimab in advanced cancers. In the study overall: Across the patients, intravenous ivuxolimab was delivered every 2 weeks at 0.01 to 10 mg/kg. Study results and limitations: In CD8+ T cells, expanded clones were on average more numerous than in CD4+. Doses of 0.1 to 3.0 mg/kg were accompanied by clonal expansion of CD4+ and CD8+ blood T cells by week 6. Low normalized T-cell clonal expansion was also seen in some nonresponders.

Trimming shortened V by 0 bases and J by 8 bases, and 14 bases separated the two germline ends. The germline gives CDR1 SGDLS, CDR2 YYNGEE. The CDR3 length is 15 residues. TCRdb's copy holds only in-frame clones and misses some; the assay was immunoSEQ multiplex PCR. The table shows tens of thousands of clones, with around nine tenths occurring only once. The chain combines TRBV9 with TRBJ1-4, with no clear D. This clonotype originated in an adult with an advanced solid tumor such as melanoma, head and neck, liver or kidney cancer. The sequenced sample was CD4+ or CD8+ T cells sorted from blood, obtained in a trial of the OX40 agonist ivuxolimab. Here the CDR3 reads CASSVVPSGEEKLFF. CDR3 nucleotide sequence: TGTGCCAGCAGCGTAGTTCCCTCGGGAGAGGAAAAACTGTTTTTT. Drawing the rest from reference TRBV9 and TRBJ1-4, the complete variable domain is DSGVTQTPKHLITATGQRVTLRCSPRSGDLSVYWYQQSLDQGLQFLIQYYNGEERAKGNILERFSAQQFPDLHSELNLSSLELGDSALYFCASSVVPSGEEKLFFGSGTQLSVL.